Following are 9 T cell receptor beta chains from one sample sequenced in a study of shared clonotypes between healthy human individuals. Sequencing used immunoSEQ multiplex PCR; TCRdb keeps in-frame clones, though not all of them. Found here are roughly 1,000,000 clones, approximately 80% of them singletons; the top ten hold approximately 0.56%. The sequencing input was memory CD4+ T cells from PBMCs. The subset denotes: CD45RA-negative fraction. These receptors were obtained from a young man in good health. Some clones in this sample may be carry-over from other donors' samples.

In its sample, this clone was seen a few times. The chain uses TRBV28 and TRBJ1-4, with unresolved D. With 7 bases removed from V and 10 bases from J, the gap between germline ends came to 13 bases. Germline CDR1 is MDHEN and CDR2 is SYDVKM. This CDR3 region has 12 residues. The CDR3 loop reads CASTPTIGKLFF. In nucleotides, the CDR3 is TGTGCCAGCACCCCGACTATCGGAAAACTGTTTTTT.

The chain uses TRBV2 and TRBJ2-5; no clear D. The CDR3 consists of 13 residues. Trimming stripped 5 bases from V and 2 bases from J, with 9 bases between. The germline CDR1 and CDR2 sequences are SNHLY and FYNNEI. CDR3 loop: CASSIETQETQYF. In nucleotides, the CDR3 is TGTGCCAGCAGTATAGAAACTCAAGAGACCCAGTACTTC.

To note about this clone: A much more abundant neighbour one base away suggests this may be a read error. The gene calls are TRBV7-9 and TRBJ2-7; 8 bases agree with TRBD1. J lost 3 bases, V lost 1 base, and 2 bases had no gene match. Germline CDR1 is SEHNR and CDR2 is FQNEAQ (reference sequence). There are 14 residues in the CDR3. CDR3 DNA: TGTGCCAGCAGCTTAGGAGACAGGGGCTACGAGCAGTACTTC. Protein product: CASSLGDRGYEQYF.

The chain employs TRBV5-1 and TRBJ1-1, with unresolved D. This CDR3 contains 14 residues. V was trimmed by 4 bases and J by 1 base, leaving 11 bases between them. The germline CDR1 and CDR2 sequences are SGHRS and YFSETQ. The CDR3: CASSISAGNTEAFF. The CDR3 coding sequence is TGCGCCAGCAGCATCAGTGCAGGGAACACTGAAGCTTTCTTT. The full variable domain, completed using reference TRBV5-1 and TRBJ1-1, is KAGVTQTPRYLIKTRGQQVTLSCSPISGHRSVSWYQQTPGQGLQFLFEYFSETQRNKGNFPGRFSGRQFSNSRSEMNVSTLELGDSALYLCASSISAGNTEAFFGQGTRLTVV.

This clone came up a few times. V usage is TRBV18 and J usage is TRBJ1-1; D is possibly TRBD1 (5 bases). The V gene's germline CDR1 is KGHSH and CDR2 LQKENI. The CDR3 length is 14 residues. The germline V and J ends were trimmed by 3 bases and 5 bases, with 13 bases remaining between them. The CDR3 protein is CASSPGAGRTEAFF. The CDR3 DNA reads TGTGCCAGCTCACCTGGGGCAGGGAGGACTGAAGCTTTCTTT.

The J gene is TRBJ1-2, the V gene TRBV25-1, with D perhaps TRBD1 (5 bases). This CDR3 has 14 amino acids. Germline V gives CDR1 MGHDK, CDR2 SYGVNS. V shed 1 base and J shed 2 bases, with 8 bases lying between them. CDR3 DNA: TGTGCCAGCAGTGAATTGGGGGGAAACTATGGCTACACCTTC. Translation: CASSELGGNYGYTF.

The chain is built from TRBV5-1 and TRBJ1-3; 8 nucleotides agree with TRBD1. CDR3 length equals 14 residues. CDR1 is SGHRS, CDR2 YFSETQ, per germline. The V and J ends lost 7 bases and 4 bases, in that order; junction bases with no gene match: 7. The CDR3 DNA is TGCGCCAGCGGACTACAGGGGGACGGAAACACCATATATTTT. As protein: CASGLQGDGNTIYF.

The rearrangement uses TRBV6-5 and TRBJ1-4, with unresolved D. Germline V CDR1 and CDR2: MNHEY, SVGAGI. V lost 4 bases, J lost 8 bases, and 14 bases lay in between. The CDR3 consists of 14 residues. CDR3 sequence: CASSSARGGEKLFF. The CDR3 region has the DNA TGTGCCAGCAGTTCCGCTCGAGGAGGGGAAAAACTGTTTTTT.

The chain has TRBV10-1 and TRBJ2-1; D remains ambiguous. The germline V gene has CDR1 WNHNN and CDR2 SYGVQD (reference sequence). CDR3 size: 16 residues. Deletions cut 4 bases from V and 1 base from J, with 14 bases between. The CDR3 protein is CASSARVGNSYNEQFF. The CDR3 nucleotides are TGCGCCAGCAGTGCGAGAGTCGGCAATTCCTACAATGAGCAGTTCTTC.